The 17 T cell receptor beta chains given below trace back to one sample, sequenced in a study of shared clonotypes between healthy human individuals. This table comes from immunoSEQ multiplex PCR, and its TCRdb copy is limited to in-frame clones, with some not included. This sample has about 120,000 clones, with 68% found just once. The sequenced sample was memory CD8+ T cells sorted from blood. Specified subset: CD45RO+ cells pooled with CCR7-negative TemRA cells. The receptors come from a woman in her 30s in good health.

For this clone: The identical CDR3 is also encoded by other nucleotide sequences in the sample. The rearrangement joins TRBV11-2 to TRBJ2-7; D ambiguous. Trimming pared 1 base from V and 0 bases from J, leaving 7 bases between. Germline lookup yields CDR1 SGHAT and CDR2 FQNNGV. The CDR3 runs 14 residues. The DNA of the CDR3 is TGTGCCAGCAGCTTAGCAAGAAGCTCCTACGAGCAGTACTTC. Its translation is CASSLARSSYEQYF.

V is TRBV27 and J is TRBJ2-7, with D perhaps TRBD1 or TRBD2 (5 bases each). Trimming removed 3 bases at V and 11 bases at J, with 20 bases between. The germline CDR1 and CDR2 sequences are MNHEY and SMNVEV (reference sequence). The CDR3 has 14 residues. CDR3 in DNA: TGTGCCAGCAGTTTGAGGTTGGGGGTCCCCGAAGAGTACTTC. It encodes CASSLRLGVPEEYF.

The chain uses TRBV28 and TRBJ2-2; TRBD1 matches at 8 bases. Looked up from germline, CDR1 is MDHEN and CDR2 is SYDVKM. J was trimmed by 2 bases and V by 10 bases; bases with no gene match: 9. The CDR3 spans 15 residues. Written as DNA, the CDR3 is TGTGCCACCCTATTGACAGGGGTCAACACCGGGGAGCTGTTTTTT. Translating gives CATLLTGVNTGELFF.

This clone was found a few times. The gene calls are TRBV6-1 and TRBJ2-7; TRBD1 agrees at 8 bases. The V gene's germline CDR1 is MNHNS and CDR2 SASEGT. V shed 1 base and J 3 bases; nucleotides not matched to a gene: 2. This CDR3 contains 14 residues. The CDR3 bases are TGTGCCAGCAGTGAAGACAGGGGGAGCTACGAGCAGTACTTC. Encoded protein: CASSEDRGSYEQYF.

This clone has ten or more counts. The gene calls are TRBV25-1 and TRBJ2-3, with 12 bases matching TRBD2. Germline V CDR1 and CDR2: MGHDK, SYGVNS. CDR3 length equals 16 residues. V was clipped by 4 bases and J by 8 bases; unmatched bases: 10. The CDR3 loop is CASSALAGGPGGTQYF. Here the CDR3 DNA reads TGTGCCAGCAGTGCGCTAGCGGGAGGGCCGGGGGGTACGCAGTATTTT.

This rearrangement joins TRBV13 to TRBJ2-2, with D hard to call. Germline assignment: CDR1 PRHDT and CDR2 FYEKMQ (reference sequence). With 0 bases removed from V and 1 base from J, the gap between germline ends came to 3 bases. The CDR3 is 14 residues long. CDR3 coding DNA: TGTGCCAGCAGCTTAGGCCGGAACACCGGGGAGCTGTTTTTT. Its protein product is CASSLGRNTGELFF.

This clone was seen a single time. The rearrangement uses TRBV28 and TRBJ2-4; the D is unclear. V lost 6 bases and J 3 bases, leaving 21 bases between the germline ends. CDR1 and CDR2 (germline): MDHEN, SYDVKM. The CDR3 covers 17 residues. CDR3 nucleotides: TGTGCCAGCAGGGGTTTCCGCTGGGGTTTGGGCAAAAACATTCAGTACTTC. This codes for CASRGFRWGLGKNIQYF.

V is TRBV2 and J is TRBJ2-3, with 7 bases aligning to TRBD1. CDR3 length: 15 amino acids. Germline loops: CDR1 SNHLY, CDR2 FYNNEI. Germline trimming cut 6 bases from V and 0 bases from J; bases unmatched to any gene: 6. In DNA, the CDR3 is TGTGCCAGCAGCGAGGGGACAGCTAGCACAGATACGCAGTATTTT. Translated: CASSEGTASTDTQYF.

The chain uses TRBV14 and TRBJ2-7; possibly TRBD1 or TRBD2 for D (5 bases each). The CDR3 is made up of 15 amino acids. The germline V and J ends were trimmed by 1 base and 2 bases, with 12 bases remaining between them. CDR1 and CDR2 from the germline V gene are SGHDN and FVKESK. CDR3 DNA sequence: TGTGCCAGCAGCCAAGGGCGAGAGGGGACCTACGAGCAGTACTTC. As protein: CASSQGREGTYEQYF.

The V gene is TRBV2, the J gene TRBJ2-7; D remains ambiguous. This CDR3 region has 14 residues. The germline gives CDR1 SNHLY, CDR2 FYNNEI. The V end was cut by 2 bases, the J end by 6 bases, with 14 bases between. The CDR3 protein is CASSESVPFGEQYF. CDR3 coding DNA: TGTGCCAGCAGTGAATCAGTCCCCTTCGGCGAGCAGTACTTC.

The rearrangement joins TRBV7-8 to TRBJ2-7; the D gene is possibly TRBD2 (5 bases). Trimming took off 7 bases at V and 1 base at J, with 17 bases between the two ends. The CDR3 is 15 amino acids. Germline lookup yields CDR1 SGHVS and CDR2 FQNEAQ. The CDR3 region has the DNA TGTGCCAGCATAGAAGCGGCTAGAATGTCCTACGAGCAGTACTTC. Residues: CASIEAARMSYEQYF.

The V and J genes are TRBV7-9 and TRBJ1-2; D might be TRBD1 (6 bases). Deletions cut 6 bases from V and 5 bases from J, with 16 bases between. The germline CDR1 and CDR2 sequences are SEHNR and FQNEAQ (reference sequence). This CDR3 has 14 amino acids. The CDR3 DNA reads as TGTGCCAGCAGTTTTACGGACAGAATTTATGGCTACACCTTC. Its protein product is CASSFTDRIYGYTF.

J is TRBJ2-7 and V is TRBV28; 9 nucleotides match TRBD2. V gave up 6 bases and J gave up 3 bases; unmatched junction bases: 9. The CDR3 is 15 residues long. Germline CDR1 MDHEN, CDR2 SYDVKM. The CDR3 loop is CASSSRDSGSYEQYF. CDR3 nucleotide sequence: TGTGCCAGCAGCTCCAGAGATAGCGGGAGCTACGAGCAGTACTTC.

The CDR3 spells CAWSWAASYEQYF. The CDR3 coding sequence is TGTGCCTGGAGTTGGGCAGCTAGTTACGAGCAGTACTTC. This chain joins TRBV30 and TRBJ2-7; D is unclear. The CDR3 sequence is 13 residues long. The V gene lost 2 bases and the J gene lost 4 bases, with 12 bases spanning the gap. Per germline, CDR1 GTSNPN and CDR2 SVGIG (reference sequence).

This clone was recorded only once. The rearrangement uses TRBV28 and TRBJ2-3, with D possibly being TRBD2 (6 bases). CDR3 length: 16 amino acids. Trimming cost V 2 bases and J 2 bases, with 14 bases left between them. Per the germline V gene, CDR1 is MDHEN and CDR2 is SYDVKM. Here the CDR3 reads CASSLGLSGYTDTQYF. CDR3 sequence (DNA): TGTGCCAGCAGTTTAGGTCTTAGCGGCTACACAGATACGCAGTATTTT.

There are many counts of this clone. The CDR3 here is CASSKEGFTDQNTGELFF. CDR3 coding DNA: TGTGCCAGCAGCAAAGAGGGATTCACGGACCAAAACACCGGGGAGCTGTTTTTT. The chain uses TRBV21-1 and TRBJ2-2. TRBV21-1 corresponds to a pseudogene. The CDR3 totals 18 residues.

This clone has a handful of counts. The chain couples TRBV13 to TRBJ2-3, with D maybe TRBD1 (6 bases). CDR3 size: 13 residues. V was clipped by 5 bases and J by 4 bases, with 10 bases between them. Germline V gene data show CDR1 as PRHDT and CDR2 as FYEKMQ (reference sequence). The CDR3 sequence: CASSPWGPDTQYF. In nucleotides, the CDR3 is TGTGCCAGCAGCCCCTGGGGGCCAGATACGCAGTATTTT.